The 16 T cell receptor beta chains in this list originate from one sample, sequenced in a study of metastatic and nonmetastatic thyroid tumors. Via MiXCR, TCRdb re-called the PCR reads. The table lists under 25,000 clones, 22% of them singletons. Nobody among the patients had been given any treatment before thyroid surgery. Sequenced sample: adjacent normal tissue. Receptor source: a female donor with papillary thyroid cancer or a benign thyroid nodule (not recorded which). Some clones in this sample may be carry-over from other donors' samples.

This clone was seen a handful of times. This chain joins TRBV19 and TRBJ1-2; D remains ambiguous. The CDR3 sequence is 14 residues long. V was clipped by 0 bases and J by 2 bases, with 7 bases between them. The germline V gene encodes CDR1 LNHDA and CDR2 SQIVND (reference sequence). Written as DNA, the CDR3 is TGTGCCAGTAGTATAGAGGCTGGGAACTATGGCTACACCTTC. Its protein is CASSIEAGNYGYTF.

The table lists this clone with many counts. V usage is TRBV15 and J usage is TRBJ2-1; D call uncertain. This CDR3 has 15 residues. The germline CDR1 and CDR2 sequences are LNHNV and YYDKDF (reference sequence). Deletions cut 3 bases from V and 10 bases from J, with 19 bases between. In nucleotides, the CDR3 is TGTGCCACCAGCAGCCCCGCGGTAGGTTCGAGAGAGCAGTTCTTC. Residues: CATSSPAVGSREQFF.

This clone is deemed medium-sized (0.01 to 0.1%). The chain couples TRBV6-1 to TRBJ2-3; 8 bases are a match to TRBD2. V lost 10 bases, J lost 6 bases, and 9 bases stayed unmatched. The CDR3 is made up of 13 amino acids. Germline loops: CDR1 MNHNS, CDR2 SASEGT. The CDR3 DNA sequence: TGTGCCACCCTAACTAGCGGAGCGGATACGCAGTATTTT. It codes for CATLTSGADTQYF.

The rearrangement joins TRBV19 to TRBJ1-1, with D possibly being TRBD1 (6 bases). Germline V gene lookup returns CDR1 LNHDA and CDR2 SQIVND (reference sequence). This CDR3 is built from 14 residues. Trimming removed 3 bases at V and 5 bases at J, with 13 bases between. Here the CDR3 reads CASSIQPDSTEAFF. The CDR3, as DNA: TGTGCCAGTAGTATTCAACCGGACAGTACTGAAGCTTTCTTT.

This clone is judged medium-sized. The gene calls are TRBV11-3 and TRBJ2-1, with D unresolved. CDR3 length: 13 amino acids. Trimming pared 0 bases from V and 8 bases from J, leaving 8 bases between. Germline CDR1 SGHNT, CDR2 YENEEA. CDR3 region: CASSLDRKYEQFF. Here the CDR3 DNA reads TGTGCCAGCAGCTTAGATAGGAAGTATGAGCAGTTCTTC. The full variable domain, with the rest looked up from reference TRBV11-3 and TRBJ2-1, is EAGVVQSPRYKIIEKKQPVAFWCNPISGHNTLYWYLQNLGQGPELLIRYENEEAVDDSQLPKDRFSAERLKGVDSTLKIQPAELGDSAVYLCASSLDRKYEQFFGPGTRLTVL.

This clone is medium-sized (0.01 to 0.1%). The chain recombines TRBV5-1 with TRBJ2-3, with 9 bases identical to TRBD1. The CDR3 has 14 amino acids. Trimming cost V 5 bases and J 5 bases; bases outside gene matches: 6. CDR1 is SGHRS and CDR2 is YFSETQ in the germline V gene. In nucleotides, the CDR3 is TGCGCCAGCAGAGAAAGACAGGGGGTAGATACGCAGTATTTT. It yields the protein CASRERQGVDTQYF. Looking up the rest from reference TRBV5-1 and TRBJ2-3 gives the full variable domain: KAGVTQTPRYLIKTRGQQVTLSCSPISGHRSVSWYQQTPGQGLQFLFEYFSETQRNKGNFPGRFSGRQFSNSRSEMNVSTLELGDSALYLCASRERQGVDTQYFGPGTRLTVL.

The V gene is TRBV27, the J gene TRBJ2-7; 8 bases fit TRBD2. Germline assignment: CDR1 MNHEY and CDR2 SMNVEV (reference sequence). V lost 8 bases, J lost 2 bases, and 5 bases stayed unmatched. The CDR3 runs to 13 residues. The CDR3 nucleotides are TGTGCCAGCGGGTTAGCGGGGACCTACGAGCAGTACTTC. Amino acid sequence: CASGLAGTYEQYF.

J is TRBJ2-3 and V is TRBV14; D not resolved. The germline V and J ends were trimmed by 5 bases and 7 bases, with 13 bases remaining between them. The germline CDR1 and CDR2 sequences are SGHDN and FVKESK. The CDR3 is 13 residues long. The CDR3 region is CASSVSPTNTQYF. DNA of the CDR3: TGTGCCAGCAGCGTGAGCCCAACTAATACGCAGTATTTT.

The sample holds many counts of this clone. A much larger clone differs by one base, so this may be a read error. The chain is built from TRBV2 and TRBJ2-1, with 12 bases identical to TRBD2. J gave up 9 bases and V 4 bases, and 7 bases lay outside the gene matches. This CDR3 comprises 15 residues. Germline CDR1 and CDR2: SNHLY and FYNNEI. The CDR3 DNA sequence: TGTGCCAGCAGTGGGGGGCTAGCGGGGGGGACTGAGCAGTTCTTC. Its protein is CASSGGLAGGTEQFF.

Relative to its sample, this clone is medium-sized. The germline gene is not matched at one end of the junction; a read error may be the cause. Other DNA sequences in the same sample also yield this CDR3. V and J are TRBV10-1 and TRBJ2-2, with D uncertain. From germline, CDR1 is WNHNN and CDR2 SYGVQD (reference sequence). The CDR3 covers 11 residues. The CDR3: CASGDFGELFF. In nucleotides, the CDR3 is TGCGCCAGCGGTGATTTCGGGGAGCTGTTTTTT.

V and J are TRBV4-2 and TRBJ2-7, with 10 bases fitting TRBD1. There are 15 residues in the CDR3. Unmatched junction bases numbered 4, after V lost 0 bases and J lost 5 bases. Germline V gene sequence: CDR1 LGHNA, CDR2 YNFKEQ. CDR3 nucleotides: TGTGCCAGCAGCCAAGAGGGACAGGGGAGCCACGAGCAGTACTTC. This gives the protein CASSQEGQGSHEQYF.

The chain combines TRBV11-3 with TRBJ2-7, with no clear D. Germline lookup yields CDR1 SGHNT and CDR2 YENEEA. The CDR3 sequence is 13 residues long. V gave up 5 bases and J gave up 3 bases, with 11 bases separating them. The CDR3 is CASSPPGIYEQYF. The CDR3 region has the DNA TGTGCCAGCAGCCCCCCGGGCATCTACGAGCAGTACTTC.

On this clone: Because it lacks the conserved phenylalanine or tryptophan at the end, this CDR3 is likely a read error. Because the CDR3's place on the DNA is in doubt, the DNA is left out and the CDR3 is given as listed by TCRdb. This specimen includes other DNA sequences encoding the same CDR3. This sequence joins TRBV28 and TRBJ2-2; the table names TRBD1, a call not compared with the DNA. CDR1 and CDR2 (germline): MDHEN, SYDVKM. Inclusive of both ends, the CDR3 amounts to 15 amino acids. This CDR3 reads CASSLCRGAQADRAG.

This chain uses TRBV5-1 with TRBJ2-3, with 9 bases identical to TRBD1. This CDR3 has 14 residues. The germline V gene has CDR1 SGHRS and CDR2 YFSETQ. V trimming: 3 bases; J trimming: 6 bases; junction bases outside the gene matches: 5. The CDR3, as DNA: TGCGCCAGCAGCTCGGGACAGGGTACGGATACGCAGTATTTT. Residues: CASSSGQGTDTQYF.

Concerning this clone: At one of its ends the junction is not consistent with the germline gene, which may arise from a read error. The chain combines TRBV6-1 with TRBJ2-2; 7 bases agree with TRBD2. Germline values: CDR1 MNHNS, CDR2 SASEGT. This CDR3 spans 13 amino acids. The CDR3, as DNA: TGTGCCAGCATAATCAGGGAGGGCGGGGAGCTGTTCTTT. Translation gives CASIIREGGELFF.

The V call is TRBV7-9, the J call TRBJ1-1; 8 bases align to TRBD1. The CDR3 extends over 13 amino acids. V shed 5 bases and J 7 bases; nucleotides not matched to a gene: 6. Germline values: CDR1 SEHNR, CDR2 FQNEAQ (reference sequence). The chain's CDR3 is CASSPRTGYEAFF. DNA of the CDR3: TGTGCCAGCAGCCCTAGGACAGGGTATGAAGCTTTCTTT.